The present T cell receptor (beta chain) was sequenced within a study of CD8+ T cells in alopecia areata. Study conclusions and caveats: Tofacitinib delivered significant drops in scalp clonality and in expanded CD8+ clones among the top 100.

Concerning this clone: Its antigen is undetermined.

Treatment in this sample: oral pan-JAK inhibitor, 5-10 mg twice daily. Losses at the gene ends were 5 bases for V and 14 bases for J; bases not matched to a gene: 11. This CDR3 region has 13 residues. Looked up from germline, CDR1 is SGHTA and CDR2 is FQGTGA. The sequencing template was cDNA reverse transcribed from extracted RNA. Only in-frame clones appear in the TCRdb table, and some are missing; sequencing was by immunoSEQ multiplex PCR. This sample yields about 190,000 clones, of which approximately 56% are seen a single time; over 0.55% belongs to the top ten. Specimen: CD4+ T cells sorted from blood, collected at week 4, from a patient treated with tofacitinib. The TCR comes from a human donor with alopecia areata. The chain uses TRBV7-3 and TRBJ2-4, with TRBD2 matching 8 bases. The CDR3 region has the DNA TGTGCCAGCAGCCCCCGGGGTAGCGGGACCAAGTACTTC. Residues: CASSPRGSGTKYF.